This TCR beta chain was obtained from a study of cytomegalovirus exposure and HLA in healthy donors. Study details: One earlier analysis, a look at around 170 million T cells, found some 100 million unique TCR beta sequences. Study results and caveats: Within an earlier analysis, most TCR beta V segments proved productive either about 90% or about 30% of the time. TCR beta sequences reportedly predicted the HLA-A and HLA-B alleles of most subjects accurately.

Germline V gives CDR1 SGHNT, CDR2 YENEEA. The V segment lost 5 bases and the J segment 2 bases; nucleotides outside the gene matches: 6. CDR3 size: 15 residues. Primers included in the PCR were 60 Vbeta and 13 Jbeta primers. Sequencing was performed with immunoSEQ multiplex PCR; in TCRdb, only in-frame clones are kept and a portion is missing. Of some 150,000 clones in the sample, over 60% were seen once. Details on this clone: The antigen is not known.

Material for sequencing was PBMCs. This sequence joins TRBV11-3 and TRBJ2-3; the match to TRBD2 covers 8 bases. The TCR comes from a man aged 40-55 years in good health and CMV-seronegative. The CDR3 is CASSPTGRVTDTQYF. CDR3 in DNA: TGTGCCAGCAGCCCGACCGGGAGGGTCACAGATACGCAGTATTTT.